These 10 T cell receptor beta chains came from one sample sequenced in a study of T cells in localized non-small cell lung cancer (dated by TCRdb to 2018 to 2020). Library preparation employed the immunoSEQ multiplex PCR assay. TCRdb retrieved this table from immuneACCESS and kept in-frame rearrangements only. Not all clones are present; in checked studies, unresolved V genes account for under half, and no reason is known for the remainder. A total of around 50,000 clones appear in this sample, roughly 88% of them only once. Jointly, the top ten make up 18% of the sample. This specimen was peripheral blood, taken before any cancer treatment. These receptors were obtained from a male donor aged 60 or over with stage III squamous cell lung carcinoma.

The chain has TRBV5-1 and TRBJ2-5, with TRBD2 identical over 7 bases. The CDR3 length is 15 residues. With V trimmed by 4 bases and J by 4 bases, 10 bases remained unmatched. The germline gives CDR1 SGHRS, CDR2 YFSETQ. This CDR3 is CASSLLARSGETQYF. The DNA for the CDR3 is TGCGCCAGCAGCCTACTAGCGAGGTCCGGAGAGACCCAGTACTTC. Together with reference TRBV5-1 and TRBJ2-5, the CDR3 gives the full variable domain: KAGVTQTPRYLIKTRGQQVTLSCSPISGHRSVSWYQQTPGQGLQFLFEYFSETQRNKGNFPGRFSGRQFSNSRSEMNVSTLELGDSALYLCASSLLARSGETQYFGPGTRLLVL.

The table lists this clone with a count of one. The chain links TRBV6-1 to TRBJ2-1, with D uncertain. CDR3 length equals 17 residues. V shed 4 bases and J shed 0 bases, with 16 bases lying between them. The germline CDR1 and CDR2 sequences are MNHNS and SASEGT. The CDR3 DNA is TGTGCCAGCAGTGGGACGGGCTGGGGTTACTCCTACAATGAGCAGTTCTTC. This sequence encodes CASSGTGWGYSYNEQFF.

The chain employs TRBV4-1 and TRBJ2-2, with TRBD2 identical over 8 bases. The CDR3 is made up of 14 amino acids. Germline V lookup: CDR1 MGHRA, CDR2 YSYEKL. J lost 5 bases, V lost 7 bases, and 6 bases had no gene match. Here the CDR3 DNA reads TGCGCCAGCAAAATTAGCGGGGTGACCGGGGAGCTGTTTTTT. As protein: CASKISGVTGELFF.

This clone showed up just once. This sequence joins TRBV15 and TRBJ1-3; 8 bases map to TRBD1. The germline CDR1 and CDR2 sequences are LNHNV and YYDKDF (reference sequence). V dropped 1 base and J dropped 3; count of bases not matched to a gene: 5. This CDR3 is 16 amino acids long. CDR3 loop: CATSRGQTGDGNTIYF. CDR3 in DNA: TGTGCCACCAGCAGAGGCCAGACAGGGGATGGAAACACCATATATTTT.

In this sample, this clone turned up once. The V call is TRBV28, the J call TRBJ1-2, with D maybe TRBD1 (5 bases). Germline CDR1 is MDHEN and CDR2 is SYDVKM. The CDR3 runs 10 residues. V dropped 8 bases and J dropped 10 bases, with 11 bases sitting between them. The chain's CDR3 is CASLGTFYTF. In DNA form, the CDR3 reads TGTGCCAGCCTAGGGACTTTCTACACCTTC.

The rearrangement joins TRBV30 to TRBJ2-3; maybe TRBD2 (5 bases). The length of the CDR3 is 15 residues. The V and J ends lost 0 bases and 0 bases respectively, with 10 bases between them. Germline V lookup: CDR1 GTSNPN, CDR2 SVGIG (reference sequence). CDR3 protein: CAWSVGWTSTDTQYF. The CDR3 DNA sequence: TGTGCCTGGAGTGTAGGTTGGACTAGCACAGATACGCAGTATTTT.

The CDR3 here is CASNSWEKLFF. The CDR3 nucleotides read TGTGCCAGCAATAGTTGGGAAAAACTGTTTTTT. The chain carries TRBV28 and TRBJ1-4; D is unclear. CDR1 is MDHEN and CDR2 is SYDVKM in the germline V gene. CDR3 length: 11 amino acids. V lost 7 bases to trimming and J lost 8 bases, with 8 bases between them.

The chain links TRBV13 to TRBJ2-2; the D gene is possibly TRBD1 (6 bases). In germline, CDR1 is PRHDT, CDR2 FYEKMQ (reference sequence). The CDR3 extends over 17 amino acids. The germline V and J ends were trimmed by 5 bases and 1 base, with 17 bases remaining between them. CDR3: CASSPTRSRGNTGELFF. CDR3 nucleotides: TGTGCCAGCAGCCCCACTAGGAGCAGGGGGAACACCGGGGAGCTGTTTTTT.

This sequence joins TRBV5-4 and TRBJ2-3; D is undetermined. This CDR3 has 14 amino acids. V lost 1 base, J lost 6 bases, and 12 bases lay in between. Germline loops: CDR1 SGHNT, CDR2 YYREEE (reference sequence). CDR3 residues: CASSLKIGEDTQYF. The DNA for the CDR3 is TGTGCCAGCAGCTTGAAGATAGGTGAGGATACGCAGTATTTT.

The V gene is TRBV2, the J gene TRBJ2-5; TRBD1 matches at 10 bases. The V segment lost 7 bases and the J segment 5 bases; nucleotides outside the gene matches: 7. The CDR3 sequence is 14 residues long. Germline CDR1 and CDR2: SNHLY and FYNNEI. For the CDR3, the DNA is TGTGCCAGCATGCGGGACAGGGGCCTTGAGACCCAGTACTTC. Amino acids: CASMRDRGLETQYF.